This paragraph covers one TCR beta chain sequence. What it recognizes is unknown. The data were taken from a study of cytomegalovirus exposure and HLA in healthy donors. Overall study: A subsequent analysis reported that the 95 to 150 validation repertoires were produced on the same platform that had also been used for the 550 to 750 first-cohort repertoires. Study-level results: For cytomegalovirus status, the classifier reportedly gave diagnoses with high specificity and sensitivity.

TCRdb's table, derived via immunoSEQ multiplex PCR, lists solely in-frame clones and lacks some. The sample yields 120,000 to 150,000 clones, roughly 87% seen once. This receptor was taken from a man aged 18-30 years in good health and CMV-seropositive. The source material was PBMCs.

CDR3: CASSRQDGPYGYTF. DNA of the CDR3: TGTGCCAGCAGCCGACAGGACGGACCTTATGGCTACACCTTC. The rearrangement links TRBV6-1 to TRBJ1-2; D is possibly TRBD1 (6 bases). Germline values: CDR1 MNHNS, CDR2 SASEGT. The germline V and J ends were trimmed by 6 bases and 5 bases, with 16 bases remaining between them. The CDR3 loop spans 14 amino acids.